What follows are 10 T cell receptor beta chains derived from one specimen sequenced in a study of molecular identifiers for immune sequencing clone quantification. TCRdb re-called the PCR reads with MiXCR, one entry per CDR3 protein. The table lists under 600,000 distinct CDR3 sequences, roughly 25% of them singletons. Sequencing input: naive CD8+ T cells from blood, with Jurkat cell RNA spiked in. Subset reported: FACS-sorted CD8+CD4-CCR7+CD45RA+ naive T cells. The receptors here all came from a human donor in good health. Some libraries in this study had Jurkat cell RNA spiked in.

A note on this clonotype: A much larger clone is a single base away; this may be a read error. V is TRBV7-9 and J is TRBJ2-2; D is ambiguous. The V gene's germline CDR1 is SEHNR and CDR2 FQNEAQ (reference sequence). CDR3 length equals 15 residues. With 5 bases removed from V and 0 bases from J, the gap between germline ends came to 10 bases. As DNA, the CDR3 is TGTGCCAGCAGCGACCTGGTGGCGAACACCGGGGAGCTGTTTTTT. Translated, it gives CASSDLVANTGELFF.

V usage is TRBV25-1 and J usage is TRBJ1-3, with D unclear. Germline lookup yields CDR1 MGHDK and CDR2 SYGVNS. The CDR3 has 13 residues. Trimming removed 4 bases at V and 4 bases at J, with 8 bases between. CDR3 region: CASSAILGNTIYF. Written as DNA, the CDR3 is TGTGCCAGCAGTGCGATATTGGGAAACACCATATATTTT. Full variable domain (outside the CDR3, taken from reference TRBV25-1 and TRBJ1-3): EADIYQTPRYLVIGTGKKITLECSQTMGHDKMYWYQQDPGMELHLIHYSYGVNSTEKGDLSSESTVSRIRTEHFPLTLESARPSHTSQYLCASSAILGNTIYFGEGSWLTVV.

The CDR3 spells CASSFNKPLAGGYEQYF. The CDR3 DNA is TGTGCCAGCAGTTTCAACAAACCACTAGCGGGCGGGTACGAGCAGTACTTC. This rearrangement joins TRBV27 to TRBJ2-7; TRBD2 matches at 9 bases. Germline loops: CDR1 MNHEY, CDR2 SMNVEV (reference sequence). The V segment lost 3 bases and the J segment 4 bases; nucleotides outside the gene matches: 13. The CDR3 is 17 residues long.

This chain joins TRBV6-2 or TRBV6-3 and TRBJ2-3; TRBD1 agrees at 9 bases. This CDR3 has 16 residues. From germline, CDR1 is MNHEY and CDR2 SVGEGT. With V trimmed by 5 bases and J by 4 bases, 10 bases remained unmatched. The CDR3 region has the DNA TGTGCCAGCAGTCCTAATTGGGACAGGGAATCAGATACGCAGTATTTT. This translates into CASSPNWDRESDTQYF.

As for this clonotype: It may be a read error: a sequence one base away is much more abundant. The rearrangement joins TRBV23-1 to TRBJ2-5; 8 bases are a match to TRBD2. Being an ORF, TRBV23-1 has a function that is uncertain. This CDR3 spans 13 amino acids. The CDR3 loop reads CASSPGGAEPQYF. The CDR3 nucleotides read TGCGCCAGCAGTCCGGGGGGGGCAGAGCCCCAGTACTTC.

This clonotype was seen a few times. The chain carries TRBV4-3 and TRBJ2-7; D is possibly TRBD1 or TRBD2 (5 bases each). Germline assignment: CDR1 LGHNA and CDR2 YSLEER. The CDR3 is 14 residues long. V was shortened by 1 base and J by 2 bases, with 9 bases between the two germline ends. The chain's CDR3 is CASSQGDGTYEQYF. The CDR3, as DNA: TGCGCCAGCAGCCAAGGGGACGGGACCTACGAGCAGTACTTC.

The CDR3 coding sequence is TGTGCCAGCAGCTTCAATAAGGGAACTGAAGCTTTCTTT. Its protein is CASSFNKGTEAFF. This sequence joins TRBV7-3 and TRBJ1-1, with no clear D. This CDR3 region has 13 residues. Germline lookup yields CDR1 SGHTA and CDR2 FQGTGA. Trimming left V 3 bases short and J 5 bases short, with 10 bases between.

The rearrangement joins TRBV30 to TRBJ2-5, with TRBD1 matching over 10 bases. V lost 1 base and J lost 2; bases outside the gene matches: 4. This CDR3 is 15 amino acids long. The germline V gene encodes CDR1 GTSNPN and CDR2 SVGIG (reference sequence). In nucleotides, the CDR3 is TGTGCCTGGAGTGGGGGGACAGGGGAACAAGAGACCCAGTACTTC. This translates into CAWSGGTGEQETQYF.

This clonotype has only a few counts. V and J are TRBV7-9 and TRBJ2-7, with D perhaps matching TRBD1 (6 bases). Germline CDR1 SEHNR, CDR2 FQNEAQ (reference sequence). This CDR3 comprises 15 residues. The V end was cut by 5 bases, the J end by 7 bases, with 21 bases between. The CDR3 spells CASSEGEGLGGEQYF. CDR3 nucleotide sequence: TGTGCCAGCAGCGAGGGGGAAGGTTTGGGTGGGGAGCAGTACTTC. Together with reference TRBV7-9 and TRBJ2-7, the CDR3 gives the full variable domain: DTGVSQNPRHKITKRGQNVTFRCDPISEHNRLYWYRQTLGQGPEFLTYFQNEAQLEKSRLLSDRFSAERPKGSFSTLEIQRTEQGDSAMYLCASSEGEGLGGEQYFGPGTRLTVT.

This clonotype was recorded at least ten times. The chain uses TRBV20-1 and TRBJ1-3; 8 bases line up with TRBD1. Trimming cost V 0 bases and J 0 bases; bases outside gene matches: 7. CDR1 is DFQATT, CDR2 SNEGSKA, per germline (reference sequence). The CDR3 is made up of 17 amino acids. The CDR3 loop is CSAREAPTGGSGNTIYF. The CDR3 DNA sequence: TGCAGTGCTAGAGAAGCGCCCACAGGGGGCTCTGGAAACACCATATATTTT.